The 21 T cell receptor beta chains presented below share a single source sample, sequenced in a study of CD8+ T cells in alopecia areata. The treatment was: oral pan-JAK inhibitor, 5-10 mg twice daily. Extracted RNA was reverse transcribed, and the resulting cDNA served as sequencing template. The table came from immunoSEQ multiplex PCR; TCRdb's copy has only in-frame clones and leaves some out. Of approximately 140,000 clones listed, 85% to 90% are singletons. Sequences were derived from CD8+ T cells sorted from blood, sampled at week 4, from a patient treated with tofacitinib. Receptor source: a human donor with alopecia areata.

A note on this clone: Other DNA sequences within the sample encode an identical CDR3. This chain connects TRBV29-1 to TRBJ2-7; D might be TRBD1 (6 bases). This CDR3 contains 13 residues. Germline V gives CDR1 SQVTM, CDR2 ANQGSEA. Deletions cut 5 bases from V and 0 bases from J, with 11 bases between. CDR3 in DNA: TGCAGCGTTTTGACAGGAAGCTCCTACGAGCAGTACTTC. Residues: CSVLTGSSYEQYF.

CDR3 coding DNA: TGTGCCAGCAGGGAGGGACAGGGGAGCACCGGGGAGCTGTTTTTT. Amino acids: CASREGQGSTGELFF. This chain connects TRBV2 to TRBJ2-2; 10 positions agree with TRBD1. Germline CDR1 and CDR2: SNHLY and FYNNEI. The V segment lost 6 bases and the J segment 4 bases; nucleotides outside the gene matches: 5. The CDR3 is 15 residues long.

Regarding this clone: At one end the junction does not follow the germline gene, possibly because of a read error. The rearrangement links TRBV6-5 to TRBJ1-1; D remains unclear. Germline values: CDR1 MNHEY, CDR2 SVGAGI. The CDR3 consists of 11 residues. CDR3 coding DNA: TGCCTCGTAGAGGGCGCGACTGAAGCTTTCTTT. Residues: CLVEGATEAFF.

The chain couples TRBV27 to TRBJ2-5; D gene unclear. The V gene lost 1 base and the J gene lost 1 base, with 13 bases spanning the gap. Germline CDR1 is MNHEY and CDR2 is SMNVEV (reference sequence). The CDR3 is 16 amino acids. This chain's CDR3 is CASSLFPGGGQETQYF. Here the CDR3 DNA reads TGTGCCAGCAGTTTATTTCCAGGCGGCGGCCAAGAGACCCAGTACTTC.

The DNA for the CDR3 is TGTGCCAGCAGTCCCCTCGCCTATATATCGGCGCGTGGCCCCAGTGAGCAGTTCTTC. Its protein is CASSPLAYISARGPSEQFF. The chain uses TRBV28 and TRBJ2-1; D call uncertain. Trimming shortened V by 5 bases and J by 9 bases, and 32 bases separated the two germline ends. From germline, CDR1 is MDHEN and CDR2 SYDVKM. The CDR3 is 19 residues long.

This clone was seen more than once but under ten times. V usage is TRBV12-5 and J usage is TRBJ2-7; D perhaps matches TRBD1 (5 bases). V shed 6 bases and J shed 2 bases, with 11 bases lying between them. This CDR3 is 13 amino acids long. Germline V gives CDR1 LGHNT, CDR2 FRNRAP. This CDR3 reads CASGQGSTYEQYF. CDR3 DNA: TGTGCTAGTGGCCAGGGATCTACCTACGAGCAGTACTTC.

This clone showed up just a few times. The V and J genes are TRBV29-1 and TRBJ2-7; 8 nucleotides agree with TRBD1. Looked up from germline, CDR1 is SQVTM and CDR2 is ANQGSEA. The trim removed 0 bases at V and 4 bases at J, leaving 5 bases unmatched. The CDR3 length is 14 residues. The DNA for the CDR3 is TGCAGCGTTGAAGATGCCGACAGGGGATACGAGCAGTACTTC. Translating it yields CSVEDADRGYEQYF.

V gene TRBV9 combines with J gene TRBJ1-5; unclear D gene. Trimming removed 2 bases from V and 3 bases from J, with 3 bases in between. The CDR3 totals 12 residues. CDR1 and CDR2 from the germline V gene are SGDLS and YYNGEE. As DNA, the CDR3 is TGTGCCAGCAGCGTCCCCAATCAGCCCCAGCATTTT. It yields the protein CASSVPNQPQHF.

The chain links TRBV6-5 to TRBJ1-1; D uncertain. The CDR3 spans 13 residues. The germline CDR1 and CDR2 sequences are MNHEY and SVGAGI. Trimming removed 4 bases from V and 4 bases from J, with 10 bases in between. The CDR3 bases are TGTGCCAGCAGTTTTCAGTCGTTCACTGAAGCTTTCTTT. The encoded protein is CASSFQSFTEAFF.

The rearrangement links TRBV7-9 to TRBJ1-2; 8 nucleotides match TRBD1. This CDR3 contains 18 residues. Trimming cost V 5 bases and J 2 bases; bases outside gene matches: 16. Germline CDR1 and CDR2: SEHNR and FQNEAQ (reference sequence). CDR3 sequence: CASSPSTGAVIMNYGYTF. DNA for the CDR3: TGTGCCAGCAGCCCATCGACAGGGGCCGTTATTATGAACTATGGCTACACCTTC.

The J gene is TRBJ2-7, the V gene TRBV15; 9 bases are shared with TRBD1. Trimming took 0 bases from V and 10 from J; bases not matched to a gene: 13. Germline CDR1 is LNHNV and CDR2 is YYDKDF (reference sequence). This CDR3 comprises 16 residues. The CDR3 DNA follows: TGTGCCACCAGCAGAGATCAGGGGACAGGGCTTTTCGATCAGTACTTC. Translation gives CATSRDQGTGLFDQYF.

The V gene is TRBV4-1, the J gene TRBJ2-5; TRBD1 or TRBD2 may be the D gene (6 bases each). The germline gives CDR1 MGHRA, CDR2 YSYEKL. V was trimmed by 4 bases and J by 3 bases, leaving 18 bases between them. The CDR3 totals 16 residues. CDR3 sequence (DNA): TGCGCCAGCAGCCGGGGGCAGCGGGCCTTTGAAGAGACCCAGTACTTC. This sequence encodes CASSRGQRAFEETQYF.

The sample holds one count of this clone. CDR3 DNA: TGTGCCATCAGTGACCCCCCCGCGAATCAGCCCCAGCATTTT. It specifies CAISDPPANQPQHF. The chain couples TRBV10-3 to TRBJ1-5, with D hard to call. Deletions cut 3 bases from V and 4 bases from J, with 10 bases between. This CDR3 has 14 amino acids. The germline V gene has CDR1 ENHRY and CDR2 SYGVKD.

As regards this clone: The final CDR3 position lacks the conserved phenylalanine or tryptophan, pointing to a likely read error. The chain employs TRBV29-1 and TRBJ2-7; D is unresolved. This CDR3 has 11 amino acids. V lost 1 base, J lost 4 bases, and 5 bases lay in between. Germline loops: CDR1 SQVTM, CDR2 ANQGSEA. CDR3 coding DNA: TGCAGCGTTGAAGTGAGATACGAGCAGTACTCC. It codes for CSVEVRYEQYS.

The rearrangement links TRBV5-1 to TRBJ2-1; TRBD1 agrees at 8 bases. Germline V CDR1 and CDR2: SGHRS, YFSETQ. Unmatched junction bases numbered 2, after V lost 3 bases and J lost 0 bases. This CDR3 is 15 amino acids long. The CDR3 bases are TGCGCCAGCAGCTGGACAGGGAGCTCCTACAATGAGCAGTTCTTC. Translation: CASSWTGSSYNEQFF. Using reference TRBV5-1 and TRBJ2-1 for the parts outside the CDR3, the full variable domain is KAGVTQTPRYLIKTRGQQVTLSCSPISGHRSVSWYQQTPGQGLQFLFEYFSETQRNKGNFPGRFSGRQFSNSRSEMNVSTLELGDSALYLCASSWTGSSYNEQFFGPGTRLTVL.

This clone was seen a few times. The chain is built from TRBV23-1 and TRBJ1-5, with 7 bases that match TRBD1. TRBV23-1 is marked as an open reading frame, function uncertain. The CDR3 length is 13 residues. After removal of 2 bases from V and 5 bases from J, the junction contained 0 bases not matched to a gene. In DNA form, the CDR3 reads TGCGCCAGCAGTCAAGGGACAGATCAGCCCCAGCATTTT. Its translation: CASSQGTDQPQHF.

This chain joins TRBV27 and TRBJ2-7; TRBD1 might be the D (6 bases). Looked up from germline, CDR1 is MNHEY and CDR2 is SMNVEV (reference sequence). The CDR3 contains 15 residues. Trimming cost V 2 bases and J 3 bases, with 14 bases left between them. Written as DNA, the CDR3 is TGTGCCAGCAGTTTAACAGGGCCATCTCTCTACGAGCAGTACTTC. Translating gives CASSLTGPSLYEQYF.

The chain uses TRBV30 and TRBJ2-1; possible D gene TRBD2, 6 bases. The V gene lost 3 bases and the J gene lost 0 bases, with 18 bases spanning the gap. The germline V gene has CDR1 GTSNPN and CDR2 SVGIG (reference sequence). The CDR3 extends over 17 amino acids. This CDR3 is CAWRAPPGEGSYNEQFF. The CDR3 DNA follows: TGTGCCTGGAGGGCCCCCCCGGGAGAAGGCTCCTACAATGAGCAGTTCTTC.

V is TRBV7-9 and J is TRBJ2-5; D uncertain. CDR3 length equals 13 residues. The V and J ends lost 3 bases and 7 bases respectively, with 12 bases between them. Per the germline V gene, CDR1 is SEHNR and CDR2 is FQNEAQ (reference sequence). This chain's CDR3 is CASSLYTDGTQYF. CDR3 bases: TGTGCCAGCAGCTTGTACACGGACGGGACCCAGTACTTC.

V usage is TRBV2 and J usage is TRBJ2-5; tentatively, D is TRBD1 or TRBD2 (5 bases each). The CDR3 is 15 residues long. Trimming left V 4 bases short and J 4 bases short, with 16 bases between. CDR1 and CDR2 (germline): SNHLY, FYNNEI. The CDR3 loop is CASSAGTDGRETQYF. Here the CDR3 DNA reads TGTGCCAGCAGTGCCGGGACGGATGGGCGAGAGACCCAGTACTTC.

This clone was seen only once. The chain carries TRBV5-1 and TRBJ2-1; D gene uncertain. The germline CDR1 and CDR2 sequences are SGHRS and YFSETQ. Trimming took 1 base from V and 10 from J, leaving 24 bases between them. CDR3 size: 17 residues. CDR3 region: CASSLTLGLYLRREQFF. CDR3 DNA: TGCGCCAGCAGCTTGACCTTAGGTTTGTACCTACGTCGGGAGCAGTTCTTC.